The 9 T cell receptor beta chains presented below share a single source sample, sequenced in a study of response to subunit inactivated influenza vaccine. One entry per CDR3 protein results from TCRdb running MiXCR on the RT-PCR reads. The sample holds more than 600,000 distinct CDR3 sequences, roughly 18% seen once. This material consisted of PBMCs from blood, taken approximately 5 days after vaccination. These receptors were taken from a man in his forties or fifties who received an inactivated influenza vaccine.

The chain is built from TRBV7-8 and TRBJ2-3; 8 positions agree with TRBD2. CDR3 size: 15 residues. The V segment lost 5 bases and the J segment 2 bases; nucleotides outside the gene matches: 6. Germline V gene data show CDR1 as SGHVS and CDR2 as FQNEAQ. The CDR3 sequence: CASSQQTSATDTQYF. The CDR3 coding sequence is TGTGCCAGCAGCCAGCAGACTAGCGCCACAGATACGCAGTATTTT.

The rearrangement links TRBV7-2 to TRBJ2-5; TRBD2 might be the D (6 bases). The V end lost 7 bases, the J end lost 2 bases, and 20 bases lay between the germline ends. The CDR3 totals 16 residues. Germline CDR1 and CDR2: SGHTA and FQGNSA. The CDR3 spells CASTNRGHGTQETQYF. In nucleotides, the CDR3 is TGTGCCAGCACCAATCGTGGGCACGGGACTCAAGAGACCCAGTACTTC.

The table lists this clonotype with many counts. The chain recombines TRBV4-2 with TRBJ2-5; no definite D call. V lost 0 bases and J 5 bases, leaving 4 bases between the germline ends. In germline, CDR1 is LGHNA, CDR2 YNFKEQ. CDR3 length: 12 residues. CDR3 sequence reads: CASSQDKETQYF. The DNA for the CDR3 is TGTGCCAGCAGCCAAGATAAGGAGACCCAGTACTTC.

This clonotype has only a few counts. This sequence joins TRBV6-5 and TRBJ2-5, with D possibly matching TRBD1 (6 bases). The CDR3 runs 18 residues. V lost 0 bases, J lost 0 bases, and 17 bases lay in between. The germline V gene encodes CDR1 MNHEY and CDR2 SVGAGI. CDR3 coding DNA: TGTGCCAGCAGTTACTCGAGTAACGGACAGCAGTACCAAGAGACCCAGTACTTC. Translation gives CASSYSSNGQQYQETQYF.

V and J are TRBV20-1 and TRBJ2-1; 9 nucleotides line up with TRBD2. The V segment lost 0 bases and the J segment 2 bases; nucleotides outside the gene matches: 8. The CDR3 extends over 17 amino acids. CDR1 is DFQATT and CDR2 is SNEGSKA in the germline V gene (reference sequence). DNA of the CDR3: TGCAGTGCTAGAGATGAGTCTAGCGGGGTTACCTACAATGAGCAGTTCTTC. Translating gives CSARDESSGVTYNEQFF.

This clonotype was seen repeatedly, ten times or more. The chain links TRBV5-4 to TRBJ2-1, with TRBD1 matching over 8 bases. Germline V CDR1 and CDR2: SGHNT, YYREEE (reference sequence). The CDR3 length is 15 residues. With 4 bases clipped from V and 4 bases from J, the junction kept 7 bases outside the gene matches. The CDR3 DNA is TGTGCCAGCAGCCTTGACAGGGGAAGATACAATGAGCAGTTCTTC. It translates to CASSLDRGRYNEQFF. The variable domain in full, completed from reference TRBV5-4 and TRBJ2-1, reads ETGVTQSPTHLIKTRGQQVTLRCSSQSGHNTVSWYQQALGQGPQFIFQYYREEENGRGNFPPRFSGLQFPNYSSELNVNALELDDSALYLCASSLDRGRYNEQFFGPGTRLTVL.

V usage is TRBV29-1 and J usage is TRBJ1-5, with D perhaps matching TRBD1 (5 bases). Germline values: CDR1 SQVTM, CDR2 ANQGSEA. The length of the CDR3 is 13 residues. V lost 1 base and J 6 bases, leaving 10 bases between the germline ends. The CDR3 loop is CSVEARAGQPQHF. CDR3 sequence (DNA): TGCAGCGTTGAAGCCAGGGCCGGTCAGCCCCAGCATTTT.

The chain couples TRBV20-1 to TRBJ1-2; D is unresolved. Trimming took off 3 bases at V and 4 bases at J, with 9 bases between the two ends. Germline V CDR1 and CDR2: DFQATT, SNEGSKA (reference sequence). The CDR3 has 12 amino acids. The chain's CDR3 is CSASLPGYGYTF. Written as DNA, the CDR3 is TGCAGTGCTAGCCTCCCAGGCTATGGCTACACCTTC.

V usage is TRBV5-1 and J usage is TRBJ2-1; 10 nucleotides align to TRBD2. This CDR3 spans 16 amino acids. Unmatched junction bases numbered 9, after V lost 2 bases and J lost 7 bases. The germline gives CDR1 SGHRS, CDR2 YFSETQ. Here the CDR3 reads CASSFDASGGRNEQFF. CDR3 bases: TGCGCCAGCAGCTTTGATGCTAGCGGGGGCAGAAATGAGCAGTTCTTC.